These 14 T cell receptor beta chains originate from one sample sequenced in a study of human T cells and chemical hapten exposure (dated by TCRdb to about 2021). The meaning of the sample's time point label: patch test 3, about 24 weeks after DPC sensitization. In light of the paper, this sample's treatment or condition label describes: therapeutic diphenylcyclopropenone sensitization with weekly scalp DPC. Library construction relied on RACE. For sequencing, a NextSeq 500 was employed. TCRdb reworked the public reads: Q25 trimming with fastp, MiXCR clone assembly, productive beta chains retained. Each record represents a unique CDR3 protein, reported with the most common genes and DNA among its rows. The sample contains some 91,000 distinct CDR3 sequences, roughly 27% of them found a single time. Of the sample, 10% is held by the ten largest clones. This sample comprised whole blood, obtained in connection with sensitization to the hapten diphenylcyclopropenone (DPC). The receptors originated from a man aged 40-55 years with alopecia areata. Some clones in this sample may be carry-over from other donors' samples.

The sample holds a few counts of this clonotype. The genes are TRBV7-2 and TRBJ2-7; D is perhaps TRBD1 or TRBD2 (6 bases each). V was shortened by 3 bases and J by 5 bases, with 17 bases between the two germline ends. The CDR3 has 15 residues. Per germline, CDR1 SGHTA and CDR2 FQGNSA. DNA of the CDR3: TGTGCCAGCAGCTTCCAGAGAGGGGGGAGCCACGAGCAGTACTTC. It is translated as CASSFQRGGSHEQYF.

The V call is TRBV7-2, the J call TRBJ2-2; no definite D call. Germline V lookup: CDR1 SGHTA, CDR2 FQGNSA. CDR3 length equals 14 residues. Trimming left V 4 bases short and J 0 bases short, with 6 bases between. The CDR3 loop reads CASSSGPNTGELFF. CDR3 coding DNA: TGTGCCAGCAGCTCCGGGCCGAACACCGGGGAGCTGTTTTTT. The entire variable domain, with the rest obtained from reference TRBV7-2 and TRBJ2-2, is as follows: GAGVSQSPSNKVTEKGKDVELRCDPISGHTALYWYRQSLGQGLEFLIYFQGNSAPDKSGLPSDRFSAERTGGSVSTLTIQRTQQEDSAVYLCASSSGPNTGELFFGEGSRLTVL.

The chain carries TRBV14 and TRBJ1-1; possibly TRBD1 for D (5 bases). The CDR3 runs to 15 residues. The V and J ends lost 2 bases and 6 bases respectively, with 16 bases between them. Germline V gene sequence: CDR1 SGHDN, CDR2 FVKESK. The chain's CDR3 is CASSQITGRAAEAFF. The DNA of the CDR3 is TGTGCCAGCAGCCAAATAACAGGACGAGCGGCTGAAGCTTTCTTT.

The CDR3 bases are TGTGCCAGTAGCCCATGGGTCGACGATGAGCAGTTCTTC. As protein: CASSPWVDDEQFF. The chain is built from TRBV19 and TRBJ2-1; D remains unclear. Germline V gene sequence: CDR1 LNHDA, CDR2 SQIVND (reference sequence). There are 13 residues in the CDR3. Deletions cut 6 bases from V and 8 bases from J, with 14 bases between.

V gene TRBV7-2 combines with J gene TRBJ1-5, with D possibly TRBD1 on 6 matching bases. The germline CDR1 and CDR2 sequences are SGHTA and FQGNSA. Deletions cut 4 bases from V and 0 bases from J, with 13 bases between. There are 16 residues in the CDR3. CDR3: CASSYDRILSNQPQHF. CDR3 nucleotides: TGTGCCAGCAGCTATGACAGGATCCTTAGCAATCAGCCCCAGCATTTT.

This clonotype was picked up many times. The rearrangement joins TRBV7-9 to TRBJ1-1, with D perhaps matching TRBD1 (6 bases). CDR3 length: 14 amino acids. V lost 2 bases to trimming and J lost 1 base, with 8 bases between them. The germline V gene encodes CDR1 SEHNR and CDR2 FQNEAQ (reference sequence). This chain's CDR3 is CASSLKGQNTEAFF. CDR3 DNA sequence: TGTGCCAGCAGCTTAAAGGGACAGAACACTGAAGCTTTCTTT.

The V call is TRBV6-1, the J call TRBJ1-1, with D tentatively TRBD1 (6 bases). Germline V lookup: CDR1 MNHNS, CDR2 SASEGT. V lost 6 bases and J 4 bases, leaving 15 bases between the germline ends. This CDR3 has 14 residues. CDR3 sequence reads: CASRPAGVRTEAFF. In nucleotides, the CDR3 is TGTGCCAGCAGGCCTGCAGGGGTGCGCACTGAAGCTTTCTTT.

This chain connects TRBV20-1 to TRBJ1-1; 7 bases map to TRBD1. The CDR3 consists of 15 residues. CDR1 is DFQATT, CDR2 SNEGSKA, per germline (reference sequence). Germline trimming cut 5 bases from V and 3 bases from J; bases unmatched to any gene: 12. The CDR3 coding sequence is TGCAGTGCTCCTAGGACAGGACGCACATACACTGAAGCTTTCTTT. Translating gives CSAPRTGRTYTEAFF.

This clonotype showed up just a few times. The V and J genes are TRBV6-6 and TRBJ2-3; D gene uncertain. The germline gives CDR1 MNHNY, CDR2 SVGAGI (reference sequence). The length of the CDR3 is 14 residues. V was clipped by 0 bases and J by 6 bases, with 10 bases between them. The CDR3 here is CASSYSPAQDTQYF. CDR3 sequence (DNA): TGTGCCAGCAGTTACTCGCCCGCACAGGATACGCAGTATTTT.

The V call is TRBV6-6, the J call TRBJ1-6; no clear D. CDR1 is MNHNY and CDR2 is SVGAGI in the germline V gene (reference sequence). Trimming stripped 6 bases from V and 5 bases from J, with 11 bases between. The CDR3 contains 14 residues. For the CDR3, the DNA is TGTGCCAGCAGGGCCGGCGGAGATAATTCACCCCTCCACTTT. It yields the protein CASRAGGDNSPLHF.

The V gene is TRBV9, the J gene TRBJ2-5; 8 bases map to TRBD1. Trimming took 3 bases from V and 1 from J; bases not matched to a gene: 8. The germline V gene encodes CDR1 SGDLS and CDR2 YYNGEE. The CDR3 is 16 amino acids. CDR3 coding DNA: TGTGCCAGCAGCGCCGGACAGGGTTTGGGCCAAGAGACCCAGTACTTC. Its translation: CASSAGQGLGQETQYF.

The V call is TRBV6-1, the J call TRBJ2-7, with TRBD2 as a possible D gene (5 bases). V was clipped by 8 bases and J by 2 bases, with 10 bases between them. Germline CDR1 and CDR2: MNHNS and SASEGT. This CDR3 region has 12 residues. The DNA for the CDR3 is TGTGCCAGCGGGGAGAATGCCTACGAGCAGTACTTC. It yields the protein CASGENAYEQYF.

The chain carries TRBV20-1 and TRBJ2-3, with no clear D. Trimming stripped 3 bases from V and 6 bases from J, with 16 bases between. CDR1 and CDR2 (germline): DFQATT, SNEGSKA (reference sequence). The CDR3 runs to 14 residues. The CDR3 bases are TGCAGTGCTAGCTCCTCCCAGAGAGTGGATACGCAGTATTTT. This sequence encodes CSASSSQRVDTQYF.

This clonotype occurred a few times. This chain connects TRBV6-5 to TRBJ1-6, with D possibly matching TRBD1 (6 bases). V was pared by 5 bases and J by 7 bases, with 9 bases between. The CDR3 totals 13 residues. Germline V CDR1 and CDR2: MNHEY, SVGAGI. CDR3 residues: CASSNRGNSPLHF. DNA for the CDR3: TGTGCCAGCAGTAATAGGGGGAATTCACCCCTCCACTTT.